This is a list of T cell receptor beta chains from one sample in a study of blood T cell repertoires in COVID-19. Sequencing was performed with immunoSEQ multiplex PCR; in TCRdb, only in-frame clones are kept and a portion is missing. The sample has approximately 120,000 clones, approximately 80% seen once. The sample was peripheral blood. The receptor source for this set is a woman aged 45-65 years with acute or convalescent COVID-19. Both conserved end residues are part of each CDR3. A D gene is named only where the DNA matches it firmly.

J gene: TRBJ2-7; V gene: TRBV6-5; D gene: .; CDR3 protein: CASRKLDYEQYF
J gene: TRBJ1-6; V gene: TRBV6-5; D gene: TRBD1; CDR3 protein: CASSKGSQQGVPLHF
J gene: TRBJ2-7; V gene: TRBV6-5; D gene: .; CDR3 protein: CAIKDSSYEQYF
J gene: TRBJ1-1; V gene: TRBV6-6; D gene: .; CDR3 protein: CASSQYEAFF
J gene: TRBJ1-1; V gene: TRBV6-6; D gene: TRBD1; CDR3 protein: CASSYLGQGVEAFF
J gene: TRBJ2-7; V gene: TRBV7-2; D gene: .; CDR3 protein: CASRLEPYSYEQYF
J gene: TRBJ2-2; V gene: TRBV5-1; D gene: .; CDR3 protein: CASSLVSANTGELFF
J gene: TRBJ2-7; V gene: TRBV28; D gene: TRBD1; CDR3 protein: CASSSPGQSYEQYF
J gene: TRBJ2-1; V gene: TRBV13; D gene: .; CDR3 protein: CASSPRIAEQFF
J gene: TRBJ1-1; V gene: TRBV30; D gene: .; CDR3 protein: CAWSWTDPNTEAFF
J gene: TRBJ1-2; V gene: TRBV5-4; D gene: .; CDR3 protein: CASSPEGQNYGYTF
J gene: TRBJ2-1; V gene: TRBV6-5; D gene: TRBD1; CDR3 protein: CASSRQGTSYNEQFF
J gene: TRBJ1-5; V gene: TRBV6-6; D gene: TRBD1; CDR3 protein: CASSYADRVNQPQHF
J gene: TRBJ1-6; V gene: TRBV27; D gene: .; CDR3 protein: CASSPRTDNSPLHF
J gene: TRBJ1-6; V gene: TRBV6-5; D gene: .; CDR3 protein: CASRRRQAQNSPLHF
J gene: TRBJ1-1; V gene: TRBV28; D gene: .; CDR3 protein: CATGGFGTEAFF
J gene: TRBJ2-1; V gene: TRBV3-1/TRBV3-2; D gene: .; CDR3 protein: CASSLSGSSYNEQFF
J gene: TRBJ1-2; V gene: TRBV30; D gene: .; CDR3 protein: CAWSVRRGLGYTF
J gene: TRBJ2-2; V gene: TRBV5-5; D gene: .; CDR3 protein: CASSFPTNTGELFF
J gene: TRBJ2-2; V gene: TRBV11-1; D gene: TRBD1; CDR3 protein: CASSTRQGLGELFF
J gene: TRBJ1-5; V gene: TRBV6-5; D gene: .; CDR3 protein: CASSQRQGNQPQHF
J gene: TRBJ2-5; V gene: TRBV21-1; D gene: .; CDR3 protein: CASSPRDRGAQYF
J gene: TRBJ1-6; V gene: TRBV19; D gene: .; CDR3 protein: CASSNRDPNSPLHF
J gene: TRBJ2-3; V gene: TRBV19; D gene: TRBD2; CDR3 protein: CASSTNVGLAGGKDTQYF
J gene: TRBJ2-3; V gene: TRBV28; D gene: .; CDR3 protein: CASSPPPGVGDTDTQYF
J gene: TRBJ1-2; V gene: TRBV3-1/TRBV3-2; D gene: TRBD1; CDR3 protein: CASSQDNRGRYGYTF
J gene: TRBJ1-5; V gene: TRBV21-1; D gene: .; CDR3 protein: CASSKVYHYSNQPQHF
J gene: TRBJ1-6; V gene: TRBV9; D gene: .; CDR3 protein: CASSLSPGNPPLHF
J gene: TRBJ2-7; V gene: TRBV7-9; D gene: TRBD1; CDR3 protein: CASSTGTAPYEQYF
J gene: TRBJ2-3; V gene: TRBV30; D gene: TRBD2; CDR3 protein: CAWSLSVSGGTDTQYF
J gene: TRBJ2-7; V gene: TRBV7-9; D gene: TRBD2; CDR3 protein: CASSLALAGVNEQYF
J gene: TRBJ2-5; V gene: TRBV28; D gene: TRBD1; CDR3 protein: CASSKQGAGTQETQYF
J gene: TRBJ1-1; V gene: TRBV27; D gene: .; CDR3 protein: CASRRDRFDTEAFF
J gene: TRBJ2-1; V gene: TRBV7-8; D gene: TRBD2; CDR3 protein: CASTVIAGVYNEQFF
J gene: TRBJ1-2; V gene: TRBV5-4; D gene: TRBD1; CDR3 protein: CASSTGQGARGYTF
J gene: TRBJ1-1; V gene: TRBV6-5; D gene: TRBD1; CDR3 protein: CASSYSWTGNTEAFF
J gene: TRBJ2-2; V gene: TRBV19; D gene: TRBD1; CDR3 protein: CASSLDRAAGELFF
J gene: TRBJ2-1; V gene: TRBV7-9; D gene: TRBD2; CDR3 protein: CASSILGGGPNEQFF
J gene: TRBJ1-1; V gene: TRBV7-2; D gene: .; CDR3 protein: CASSFFRDITEAFF
J gene: TRBJ1-5; V gene: TRBV30; D gene: .; CDR3 protein: CAWSSEQGSRGRSQPQHF
J gene: TRBJ2-5; V gene: TRBV6-5; D gene: .; CDR3 protein: CASSRSYQETQYF
J gene: TRBJ1-2; V gene: TRBV5-1; D gene: .; CDR3 protein: CASSLFSTAVGTSGGYTF
J gene: TRBJ1-1; V gene: TRBV3-1/TRBV3-2; D gene: TRBD1; CDR3 protein: CASSQRDSWAFF
J gene: TRBJ1-5; V gene: TRBV28; D gene: .; CDR3 protein: CASRNIGEYQPQHF
J gene: TRBJ2-5; V gene: TRBV30; D gene: TRBD2; CDR3 protein: CAWSVGRESRETQYF
J gene: TRBJ2-7; V gene: TRBV6-5; D gene: .; CDR3 protein: CASSYTPRAGVDEQYF
J gene: TRBJ2-7; V gene: TRBV5-1; D gene: TRBD2; CDR3 protein: CASSLALAGSSYEQYF
J gene: TRBJ2-7; V gene: TRBV11-1; D gene: TRBD1; CDR3 protein: CASSETGSYEQYF
J gene: TRBJ2-3; V gene: TRBV28; D gene: TRBD2; CDR3 protein: CASSFSSGRAIDTQYF
J gene: TRBJ2-7; V gene: TRBV6-6; D gene: .; CDR3 protein: CASSYGAGTYEQYF
J gene: TRBJ2-1; V gene: TRBV28; D gene: TRBD2; CDR3 protein: CASSQTSGRRSSYNEQFF
J gene: TRBJ1-1; V gene: TRBV5-1; D gene: .; CDR3 protein: CASSLAGVETEAFF
J gene: TRBJ1-4; V gene: TRBV6-6; D gene: .; CDR3 protein: CASSLTGSEGEKLFF
J gene: TRBJ1-2; V gene: TRBV5-1; D gene: .; CDR3 protein: CASRPLPTGGYGYTF